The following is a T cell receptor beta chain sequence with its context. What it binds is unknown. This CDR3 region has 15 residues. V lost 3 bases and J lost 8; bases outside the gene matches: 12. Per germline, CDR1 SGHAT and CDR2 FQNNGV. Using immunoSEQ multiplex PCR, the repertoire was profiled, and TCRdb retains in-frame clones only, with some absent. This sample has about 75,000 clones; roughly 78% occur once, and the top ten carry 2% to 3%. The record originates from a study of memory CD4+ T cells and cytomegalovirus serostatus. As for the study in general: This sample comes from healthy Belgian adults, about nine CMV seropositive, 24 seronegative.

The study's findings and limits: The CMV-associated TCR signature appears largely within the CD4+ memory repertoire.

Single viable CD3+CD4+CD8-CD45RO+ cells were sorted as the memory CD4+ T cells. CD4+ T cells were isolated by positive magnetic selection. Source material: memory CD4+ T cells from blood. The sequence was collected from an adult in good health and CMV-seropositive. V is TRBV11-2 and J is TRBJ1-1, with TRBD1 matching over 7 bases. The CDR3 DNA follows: TGTGCCAGCAGCTTTGCAACCCAGGGGGTAATAGAAGCTTTCTTT. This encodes CASSFATQGVIEAFF. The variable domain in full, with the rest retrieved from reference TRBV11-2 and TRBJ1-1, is EAGVAQSPRYKIIEKRQSVAFWCNPISGHATLYWYQQILGQGPKLLIQFQNNGVVDDSQLPKDRFSAERLKGVDSTLKIQPAKLEDSAVYLCASSFATQGVIEAFFGQGTRLTVV.